These 21 T cell receptor beta chains came from one sample sequenced in a study of blood T cell repertoires in COVID-19 (dated by TCRdb to the early 2020s). The library was prepared using the immunoSEQ multiplex PCR assay. TCRdb holds this immuneACCESS table with in-frame rearrangements only. Some clones are missing; in checked studies, unresolved V genes explain under half, and the rest has no known cause. Present in this sample are about 58,000 clones, about 83% of which were seen just once. Jointly, the top ten make up approximately 5% of the sample. Sequenced material: peripheral blood. All receptors derive from a man aged 35 to 55 with active COVID-19.

V gene TRBV5-4 combines with J gene TRBJ2-1; 10 bases agree with TRBD2. V trimming: 3 bases; J trimming: 2 bases; junction bases outside the gene matches: 2. The CDR3 sequence is 15 residues long. Germline assignment: CDR1 SGHNT and CDR2 YYREEE (reference sequence). CDR3 DNA: TGTGCCAGCAGCTCCGGGACTAGCGCCTACAATGAGCAGTTCTTC. It encodes CASSSGTSAYNEQFF.

This chain links TRBV5-1 with TRBJ2-7; TRBD1 is a possible D gene (6 bases). V dropped 3 bases and J dropped 3 bases, with 7 bases sitting between them. Per the germline V gene, CDR1 is SGHRS and CDR2 is YFSETQ. The CDR3 runs to 12 residues. The CDR3 DNA sequence: TGCGCCAGCAGCTCGGGACACTACGAGCAGTACTTC. Protein sequence: CASSSGHYEQYF.

This sequence joins TRBV30 and TRBJ2-3, with 13 bases matching TRBD2. This CDR3 has 15 amino acids. Germline V CDR1 and CDR2: GTSNPN, SVGIG (reference sequence). V lost 5 bases to trimming and J lost 3 bases; unmatched junction nucleotides: 5. CDR3 protein: CAWDLLAGGTDTQYF. Written as DNA, the CDR3 is TGTGCCTGGGACCTACTAGCGGGAGGGACAGATACGCAGTATTTT.

V gene TRBV18 combines with J gene TRBJ2-2, with 7 bases lining up with TRBD1. The germline gives CDR1 KGHSH, CDR2 LQKENI. The length of the CDR3 is 15 residues. Trimming at V came to 1 base and at J to 7 bases, leaving 6 bases not matched to a gene. The CDR3, as DNA: TGTGCCAGCTCACCACGGACAGGTGGTGACGGGGAGCTGTTTTTT. The encoded protein is CASSPRTGGDGELFF.

The chain uses TRBV20-1 and TRBJ1-1; D is undetermined. Trimming removed 6 bases from V and 4 bases from J, with 9 bases in between. CDR3 length: 11 amino acids. Germline V CDR1 and CDR2: DFQATT, SNEGSKA (reference sequence). The CDR3 is CSAKPVTEAFF. CDR3 DNA sequence: TGCAGTGCAAAGCCTGTCACTGAAGCTTTCTTT.

The rearrangement joins TRBV5-4 to TRBJ2-2; a possible D gene is TRBD1 (6 bases). Germline CDR1 is SGHNT and CDR2 is YYREEE (reference sequence). With 1 base removed from V and 4 bases from J, the gap between germline ends came to 17 bases. The CDR3 runs to 17 residues. This chain's CDR3 is CASSLQGRGYGTGELFF. CDR3 DNA sequence: TGTGCCAGCAGCTTGCAGGGGCGTGGGTATGGCACCGGGGAGCTGTTTTTT.

Only a few counts were recorded for this clone. The chain couples TRBV7-8 to TRBJ1-2, with a possible D match to TRBD1 (6 bases). Trimming shortened V by 5 bases and J by 5 bases, and 21 bases separated the two germline ends. The CDR3 contains 16 residues. CDR1 is SGHVS, CDR2 FQNEAQ, per germline. The CDR3 region is CASSNPIGSGDYGYTF. The CDR3 DNA is TGTGCCAGCAGCAATCCGATTGGGTCAGGGGATTATGGCTACACCTTC. Full variable domain (missing parts from reference TRBV7-8 and TRBJ1-2): GAGVSQSPRYKVAKRGQDVALRCDPISGHVSLFWYQQALGQGPEFLTYFQNEAQLDKSGLPSDRFFAERPEGSVSTLKIQRTQQEDSAVYLCASSNPIGSGDYGYTFGSGTRLTVV.

The chain has TRBV11-3 and TRBJ2-2; D call uncertain. Germline lookup yields CDR1 SGHNT and CDR2 YENEEA. The CDR3 consists of 16 residues. Deletions cut 0 bases from V and 1 base from J, with 9 bases between. The CDR3 region is CASSLDVAMNTGELFF. The CDR3 DNA reads TGTGCCAGCAGCTTAGATGTAGCTATGAACACCGGGGAGCTGTTTTTT.

The chain employs TRBV18 and TRBJ1-1; D perhaps matches TRBD1 (6 bases). V dropped 3 bases and J dropped 3 bases, with 17 bases sitting between them. Germline assignment: CDR1 KGHSH and CDR2 LQKENI. This CDR3 is 16 amino acids long. The CDR3 DNA reads TGTGCCAGCTCACCCTATGGACAGTCGGAGGACACTGAAGCTTTCTTT. Encoded protein: CASSPYGQSEDTEAFF.

CDR3 DNA: TGTGCCAGCAGCGCCTGGGTATCGGGGGTCACTTCACCCCTCCACTTT. Its translation is CASSAWVSGVTSPLHF. V is TRBV7-2 and J is TRBJ1-6; D perhaps matches TRBD1 (5 bases). There are 16 residues in the CDR3. The V gene's germline CDR1 is SGHTA and CDR2 FQGNSA. Trimming removed 5 bases from V and 9 bases from J, with 20 bases in between.

The chain joins TRBV5-1 to TRBJ1-1, with D maybe TRBD1 (5 bases). Germline CDR1 is SGHRS and CDR2 is YFSETQ. This CDR3 is 14 amino acids long. Trimming left V 0 bases short and J 1 base short, with 7 bases between. The CDR3: CASSLETENTEAFF. The DNA of the CDR3 is TGCGCCAGCAGCTTGGAGACAGAGAACACTGAAGCTTTCTTT.

The chain is built from TRBV11-2 and TRBJ2-2, with 9 bases identical to TRBD1. After removal of 1 base from V and 7 bases from J, the junction contained 4 bases not matched to a gene. Germline assignment: CDR1 SGHAT and CDR2 FQNNGV. The CDR3 loop spans 15 amino acids. The DNA of the CDR3 is TGTGCCAGCAGCTTAGTACAGGGGGCGAACGGGGAGCTGTTTTTT. Amino acids: CASSLVQGANGELFF.

The rearrangement links TRBV9 to TRBJ1-2; D is ambiguous. V lost 1 base, J lost 3 bases, and 19 bases lay in between. The CDR3 is 17 amino acids. Germline CDR1 and CDR2: SGDLS and YYNGEE. The CDR3 DNA sequence: TGTGCCAGCAGCGTAAGTCCCAGGTCTGCCATCGACTATGGCTACACCTTC. This encodes CASSVSPRSAIDYGYTF.

The CDR3 nucleotides read TGTGCCAGCAGCCTCGGGGGGACGGCTTCCTACAATGAGCAGTTCTTC. Amino acid sequence: CASSLGGTASYNEQFF. The chain has TRBV7-3 and TRBJ2-1; TRBD2 matches at 7 bases. V shed 5 bases and J 1 base; nucleotides not matched to a gene: 8. This CDR3 is 16 amino acids long. Germline CDR1 and CDR2: SGHTA and FQGTGA.

This chain uses TRBV9 with TRBJ1-3; D ambiguous. The CDR3 loop spans 14 amino acids. Germline V lookup: CDR1 SGDLS, CDR2 YYNGEE. V lost 0 bases and J 6 bases, leaving 10 bases between the germline ends. CDR3 region: CASSVDRTKNTIYF. CDR3 DNA sequence: TGTGCCAGCAGCGTAGATCGGACTAAAAACACCATATATTTT.

V gene TRBV28 combines with J gene TRBJ1-2; 7 nucleotides align to TRBD1. Germline CDR1 MDHEN, CDR2 SYDVKM. V shed 6 bases, J shed 4 bases, and the junction held 8 bases outside the gene matches. The CDR3 has 14 residues. The chain's CDR3 is CASRSGQALYGYTF. The CDR3, as DNA: TGTGCCAGCAGGTCCGGACAGGCGCTCTATGGCTACACCTTC.

This clone occurred a few times. The chain recombines TRBV28 with TRBJ2-7, with D possibly matching TRBD2 (6 bases). This CDR3 comprises 15 residues. Trimming took 6 bases from V and 2 from J, leaving 17 bases between them. Germline values: CDR1 MDHEN, CDR2 SYDVKM. This chain's CDR3 is CASSSEGTGTYEQYF. Here the CDR3 DNA reads TGTGCCAGCAGCTCGGAGGGGACGGGGACCTACGAGCAGTACTTC.

The gene calls are TRBV28 and TRBJ2-2, with TRBD2 identical over 8 bases. Germline V gives CDR1 MDHEN, CDR2 SYDVKM. Losses at the gene ends were 7 bases for V and 1 base for J; bases not matched to a gene: 5. The CDR3 is 15 residues long. In nucleotides, the CDR3 is TGTGCCAGCAAACTAGCGGTCATGAACACCGGGGAGCTGTTTTTT. This codes for CASKLAVMNTGELFF.

This rearrangement joins TRBV5-1 to TRBJ1-3; perhaps TRBD1 as D (5 bases). Trimming cost V 0 bases and J 4 bases, with 11 bases left between them. In germline, CDR1 is SGHRS, CDR2 YFSETQ. The CDR3 totals 15 residues. CDR3 loop: CASSLEGRAGNTIYF. The CDR3 DNA reads as TGCGCCAGCAGCTTGGAGGGCAGGGCGGGAAACACCATATATTTT.

V usage is TRBV3-1 (or the pseudogene TRBV3-2) and J usage is TRBJ2-5; the match to TRBD2 covers 7 bases. The CDR3 extends over 13 amino acids. Germline CDR1 is LGHDT and CDR2 is YNNKEL (reference sequence). With V trimmed by 4 bases and J by 4 bases, 3 bases remained unmatched. The CDR3, as DNA: TGTGCCAGCAGCCCTGGGAGGGTAGAGACCCAGTACTTC. Its protein product is CASSPGRVETQYF.

The chain carries TRBV6-1 and TRBJ2-1; possibly TRBD1 for D (5 bases). V dropped 1 base and J dropped 4 bases, with 23 bases sitting between them. Germline lookup yields CDR1 MNHNS and CDR2 SASEGT. The CDR3 consists of 19 residues. CDR3 sequence (DNA): TGTGCCAGCAGTGAAGGGGTCCCCAGGGCTGACCTTAATTACAATGAGCAGTTCTTC. This encodes CASSEGVPRADLNYNEQFF.